The rows below give T cell receptor beta chains drawn from one sample of a study of beta chain features in type 1 diabetes. Only in-frame clones appear in the TCRdb table, and some are missing; sequencing was by immunoSEQ multiplex PCR. The table has around 170,000 clones, just over 9% seen once. Sequencing was done on a sample of central memory CD4+ T cells from blood. The receptors were sampled from a woman aged 18 to 35 in good health. Each CDR3 is given with its conserved first and last residue. Each record gives: V gene, clone size, J gene, D gene, CDR3 DNA, CDR3 protein. D genes are given only for firm matches. Clone size is given for some rows only: seen once, a few or many times, or a class if the clone is expanded.

V: TRBV5-6; size: NA; J: TRBJ2-5; D: TRBD1; DNA: TGTGCCAGCAGCCTGACAGGGGACGAGACCCAGTACTTC; CDR3: CASSLTGDETQYF
V: TRBV7-9; size: many; J: TRBJ1-4; D: NA; DNA: TGTGCCAGCAGCTCGGGGGAGGTCCAGGGAAGGGCAACTAATGAAAAACTGTTTTTT; CDR3: CASSSGEVQGRATNEKLFF
V: TRBV11-2; size: NA; J: TRBJ2-5; D: TRBD1; DNA: TGTGCCAGCAGGTTGACAGGGGGGGAGACCCAGTACTTC; CDR3: CASRLTGGETQYF
V: TRBV30; size: few; J: TRBJ1-5; D: NA; DNA: TGTGCCTGGAGCCTTGGGGGCGGGAATCAGCCCCAGCATTTT; CDR3: CAWSLGGGNQPQHF
V: TRBV2; size: few; J: TRBJ2-7; D: TRBD1; DNA: TGTGCCAGCAGGGGACAGGGCGGCGAGCAGTACTTC; CDR3: CASRGQGGEQYF
V: TRBV7-6; size: NA; J: TRBJ1-1; D: NA; DNA: TGTGCCAGCAGCTCGGACACGCTGAACACTGAAGCTTTCTTT; CDR3: CASSSDTLNTEAFF
V: TRBV7-9; size: NA; J: TRBJ2-5; D: NA; DNA: TGTGCCAGCAGCTTACCTAGGCAAGAGACCCAGTACTTC; CDR3: CASSLPRQETQYF
V: TRBV5-1; size: NA; J: TRBJ2-5; D: TRBD1; DNA: TGCGCCAGCAGCTACACCGGGACAGTACAAGAGACCCAGTACTTC; CDR3: CASSYTGTVQETQYF
V: TRBV6-5; size: few; J: TRBJ2-3; D: NA; DNA: TGTGCCAGCAGTGACCGGGTGAGCACAGATACGCAGTATTTT; CDR3: CASSDRVSTDTQYF
V: TRBV30; size: few; J: TRBJ2-3; D: NA; DNA: TGTGCCTGGACTCAAGCCGATACGCAGTATTTT; CDR3: CAWTQADTQYF
V: TRBV14; size: few; J: TRBJ1-1; D: NA; DNA: TGTGCCAGCAGCCAAGATAGGGGTACTGAAGCTTTCTTT; CDR3: CASSQDRGTEAFF
V: TRBV7-9; size: few; J: TRBJ1-4; D: NA; DNA: TGTGCCAGCAGTTCCTCGGGGGGGGTTAATGAAAAACTGTTTTTT; CDR3: CASSSSGGVNEKLFF
V: TRBV7-2; size: many; J: TRBJ2-5; D: NA; DNA: TGTGCCAGCAGCCGGGACATCCAAGAGACCCAGTACTTC; CDR3: CASSRDIQETQYF
V: TRBV18; size: few; J: TRBJ1-5; D: TRBD1; DNA: TGTGCCAGCTCACCGGGACAGGGGGTTGGTCAGCCCCAGCATTTT; CDR3: CASSPGQGVGQPQHF
V: TRBV9; size: many; J: TRBJ1-2; D: NA; DNA: TGTGCCAGCAGCGTAGAGGGCTCGGGGGGCTACACCTTC; CDR3: CASSVEGSGGYTF
V: TRBV13; size: NA; J: TRBJ2-7; D: NA; DNA: TGTGCCAGCAGCTTAAGGAACAGGAGACCCTACGAGCAGTACTTC; CDR3: CASSLRNRRPYEQYF
V: TRBV7-9; size: few; J: TRBJ2-1; D: TRBD2; DNA: TGTGCCAGCAGCTTCACCGCAACGGGGGGTATAAATGAGCAGTTCTTC; CDR3: CASSFTATGGINEQFF
V: TRBV5-1; size: NA; J: TRBJ1-2; D: NA; DNA: TGCGCCAGCTCCGAGGGCATAGGACCCCATGGCTACACCTTC; CDR3: CASSEGIGPHGYTF
V: TRBV29-1; size: few; J: TRBJ2-2; D: TRBD2; DNA: TGCAGCGTCCCGACTAGCGGGGGGACCAACACCGGGGAGCTGTTTTTT; CDR3: CSVPTSGGTNTGELFF
V: TRBV10-3; size: few; J: TRBJ2-3; D: NA; DNA: TGTGCCATCAGTGACCCCGCGGAGGGGCGCACAGATACGCAGTATTTT; CDR3: CAISDPAEGRTDTQYF
V: TRBV25-1; size: many; J: TRBJ1-6; D: NA; DNA: TGTGCCAGCAGCCAATATAATTCACCCCTCCACTTT; CDR3: CASSQYNSPLHF
V: TRBV30; size: few; J: TRBJ1-2; D: NA; DNA: TGTGCCTGGAGTCCCCCGTTGGGGGGAAGCTATGGCTACACCTTC; CDR3: CAWSPPLGGSYGYTF
V: TRBV7-6; size: NA; J: TRBJ1-1; D: NA; DNA: TGTGCCAGCAGCGTCCAGGGGAACACTGAAGCTTTCTTT; CDR3: CASSVQGNTEAFF
V: TRBV11-2; size: few; J: TRBJ2-2; D: NA; DNA: TGTGCCAGCAGCTTAGATCAGGGCATCGGGGAGCTGTTTTTT; CDR3: CASSLDQGIGELFF
V: TRBV4-3; size: NA; J: TRBJ2-7; D: TRBD1; DNA: TGCGCCAGCAGCCAACAGACAGGGTCCGCCTACGAGCAGTACTTC; CDR3: CASSQQTGSAYEQYF
V: TRBV19; size: few; J: TRBJ1-6; D: NA; DNA: TGTGCCAGTAGTAAGGGACACAATTCACCCCTCCACTTT; CDR3: CASSKGHNSPLHF
V: TRBV5-8; size: few; J: TRBJ2-3; D: NA; DNA: TGTGCCAGCAGCTTTCGGGGGTCTAGCACAGATACGCAGTATTTT; CDR3: CASSFRGSSTDTQYF
V: TRBV6-1; size: NA; J: TRBJ2-3; D: TRBD1; DNA: TGTGCCAGCAGAATTGACAGGGTGTCGCAGTATTTT; CDR3: CASRIDRVSQYF